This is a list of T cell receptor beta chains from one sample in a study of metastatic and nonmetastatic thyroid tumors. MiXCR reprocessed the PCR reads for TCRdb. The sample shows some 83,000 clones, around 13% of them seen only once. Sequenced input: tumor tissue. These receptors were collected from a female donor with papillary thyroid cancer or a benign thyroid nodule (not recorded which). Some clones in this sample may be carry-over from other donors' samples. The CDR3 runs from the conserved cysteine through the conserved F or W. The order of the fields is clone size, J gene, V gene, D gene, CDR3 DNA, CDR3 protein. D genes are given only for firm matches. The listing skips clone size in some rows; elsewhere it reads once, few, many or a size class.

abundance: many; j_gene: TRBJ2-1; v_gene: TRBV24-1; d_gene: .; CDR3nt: TGTGCCACCAGTGCCGACCCGGGTCTCCCGGGCAATGAGCAGTTCTTC; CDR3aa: CATSADPGLPGNEQFF
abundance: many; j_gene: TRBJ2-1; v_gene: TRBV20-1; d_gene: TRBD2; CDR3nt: TGCAGTGCTAGAAGCGGGGGAGAGATGAGTGAGCAGTTCTTC; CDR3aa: CSARSGGEMSEQFF
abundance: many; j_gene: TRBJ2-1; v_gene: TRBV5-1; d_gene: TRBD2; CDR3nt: TGCGCCAGCAGCTCTGGACTAGCCATCAATGAGCAGTTCTTC; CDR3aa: CASSSGLAINEQFF
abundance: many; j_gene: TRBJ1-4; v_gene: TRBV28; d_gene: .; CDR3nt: TGTGCCAGCAGTAGTCCTCGGGGCCCAACTAATGAAAAACTGTTTTTT; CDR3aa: CASSSPRGPTNEKLFF
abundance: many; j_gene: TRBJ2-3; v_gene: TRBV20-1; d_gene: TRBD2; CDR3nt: TGCAGTGCTAGAGCGCTACTAGCGGGAGAAATTAACACAGATACGCAGTATTTT; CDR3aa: CSARALLAGEINTDTQYF
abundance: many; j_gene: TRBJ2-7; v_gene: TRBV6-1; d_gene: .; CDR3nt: TGTGCCAGCAGTGAATCGCCTAGATACGAGCAGTACTTC; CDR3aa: CASSESPRYEQYF
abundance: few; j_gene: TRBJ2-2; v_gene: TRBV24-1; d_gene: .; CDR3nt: TGTGCCACCAGTGATCACGGAACCGGGGAGCTGTTTTTT; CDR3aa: CATSDHGTGELFF
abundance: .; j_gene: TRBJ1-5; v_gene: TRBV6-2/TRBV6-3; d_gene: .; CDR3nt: TGTGCCAGCAGTTACCGGTATAGCAATCGGCCCCTTCATTTT; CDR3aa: CASSYRYSNRPLHF
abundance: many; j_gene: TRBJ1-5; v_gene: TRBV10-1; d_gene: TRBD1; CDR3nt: TGCGCCAGCGCGGACAGGGCTTATCAACCCCAGCATTTT; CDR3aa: CASADRAYQPQHF
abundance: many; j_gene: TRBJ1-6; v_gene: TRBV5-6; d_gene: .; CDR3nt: TGTGCCAGCAACCAGGATAATTCACCCCTCCACTTT; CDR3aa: CASNQDNSPLHF